What follows is one T cell receptor beta chain and its context. The antigen remains unidentified. In germline, CDR1 is SGHRS, CDR2 YFSETQ. There are 15 residues in the CDR3. V was pared by 4 bases and J by 2 bases, with 14 bases between. Some clones are missing from TCRdb's copy, which holds only in-frame ones; the method was immunoSEQ multiplex PCR. The sample includes around 95,000 clones, more than 75% seen only once; the top ten take about 0.76%. This entry is derived from a study of OX40 agonist ivuxolimab in advanced cancers. About the study: Of mixed ages from roughly 23 to 85 and averaging approximately 60 years, the group was roughly 83% male. General study findings and limits: Expanded clones belonging to CD8+ T cells outnumbered, on average, those of CD4+. It was also the case that some nonresponders had low normalized T-cell clonal expansion.

The TCR sequence derives from an adult with an advanced solid tumor such as melanoma, head and neck, liver or kidney cancer. The input for sequencing was CD4+ or CD8+ T cells sorted from blood, taken in a trial of the OX40 agonist ivuxolimab. This rearrangement joins TRBV5-1 to TRBJ2-3; D possibly corresponds to TRBD2 (5 bases). Written as DNA, the CDR3 is TGCGCCAGCAGCGAGGCGGGCGGCATCACAGATACGCAGTATTTT. It encodes CASSEAGGITDTQYF.